Listed below are T cell receptor beta chains from one sample, sequenced in a study of T cell responses to AZD1222 COVID-19 vaccine. Libraries were prepared by immunoSEQ multiplex PCR; TCRdb keeps only in-frame clonotypes and omits some of them. The data contain some 180,000 clones, 90% to 95% of them singletons. The specimen comprised peripheral blood, sampled 28 days after the second dose of the MenACWY control vaccine. All receptors derive from an adult who received the MenACWY meningococcal vaccine as a control. The CDR3 runs from the conserved cysteine through the conserved F or W. D genes are given only for firm matches. The size of a clone is reported for some rows only, either as once, few or many, or as a class for expanded clones.

>TRBJ2-1|.|TRBV7-9|.
CASSTGTDPGDEQFF
TGTGCCAGCAGCACCGGGACAGACCCGGGGGATGAGCAGTTCTTC
>TRBJ2-1|.|TRBV5-1|.
CASSLAVRTFNEQFF
TGCGCCAGCAGCTTGGCCGTAAGAACCTTCAATGAGCAGTTCTTC
>TRBJ2-2|.|TRBV2|.
CASSEKLAAGELFF
TGTGCCAGCAGTGAAAAGCTGGCGGCCGGGGAGCTGTTTTTT
>TRBJ2-1|.|TRBV11-3|once
CASSRANRNEQFF
TGTGCCAGCAGCCGGGCGAATCGCAATGAGCAGTTCTTC
>TRBJ1-1|.|TRBV6-5|.
CASPENLNTEAFF
TGTGCCAGCCCAGAAAACCTGAACACTGAAGCTTTCTTT
>TRBJ1-1|.|TRBV5-1|.
CASRVMPEAEAFF
TGCGCCAGCAGGGTTATGCCGGAGGCTGAAGCTTTCTTT
>TRBJ1-1|.|TRBV11-3|.
CASSSEAFF
TGTGCCAGCAGTTCAGAAGCTTTCTTT
>TRBJ1-2|TRBD1|TRBV29-1|.
CSVDRQGRNYGYTF
TGCAGCGTTGACCGACAGGGCCGTAACTATGGCTACACCTTC
>TRBJ2-3|TRBD2|TRBV19|.
CASSRTSGDHLDTQYF
TGTGCCAGTAGCCGGACTAGCGGGGACCATTTGGATACGCAGTATTTT
>TRBJ1-1|.|TRBV11-2|.
CASSFTTVGGEAFF
TGTGCCAGCAGCTTTACAACCGTTGGGGGTGAAGCTTTCTTT
>TRBJ1-1|.|TRBV6-6|.
CASSRRGGGVGTEAFF
TGTGCCAGCAGTCGACGAGGGGGGGGCGTTGGCACTGAAGCTTTCTTT
>TRBJ2-5|.|TRBV3-1/TRBV3-2|.
CASSQESGGSRRRETQYF
TGTGCCAGCAGCCAAGAATCTGGGGGCAGTCGGAGGAGAGAGACCCAGTACTTC
>TRBJ1-1|.|TRBV12-3/TRBV12-4|.
CASSLLNTEAFF
TGTGCCAGCAGCCTACTAAACACTGAAGCTTTCTTT
>TRBJ1-1|.|TRBV4-3|.
CASSQEGENTEAFF
TGCGCCAGCAGCCAAGAAGGGGAGAACACTGAAGCTTTCTTT
>TRBJ1-5|.|TRBV19|.
CASSIRTGDQPQHF
TGTGCCAGTAGTATCCGCACAGGTGATCAGCCCCAGCATTTT
>TRBJ2-7|.|TRBV12-5|.
CASGGGSYEQYF
TGTGCTAGTGGGGGAGGTTCCTACGAGCAGTACTTC